This T cell receptor beta chain is from a study of CD8+ T cells in alopecia areata. Extracted from the samples, RNA was reverse transcribed into cDNA to serve as the sequencing template. Only in-frame clones appear in the TCRdb table, and some are missing; sequencing was by immunoSEQ multiplex PCR. The top ten clones hold about 0.94% of a sample with approximately 210,000 clones, 60% of them seen once. Germline CDR1 is LNHNV and CDR2 is YYDKDF (reference sequence). This CDR3 contains 14 residues. V lost 3 bases to trimming and J lost 4 bases; unmatched junction nucleotides: 4. The treatment denotes: oral pan-JAK inhibitor, 5-10 mg twice daily.

The sequences come from CD4+ T cells sorted from blood, collected at week 24, from a patient treated with tofacitinib. This sequence joins TRBV15 and TRBJ1-2, with TRBD1 matching 8 bases. This clonotype originated in a human donor with alopecia areata. The CDR3 loop is CATSRDRVAYGYTF. For the CDR3, the DNA is TGTGCCACCAGCAGGGACAGGGTTGCCTATGGCTACACCTTC.